The 25 T cell receptor beta chains given below trace back to one sample, sequenced in a study of Graves' ophthalmopathy and Graves' hyperthyroidism. RNA transcripts were the source from which TCR beta CDR3 regions were amplified. RT-PCR was first run with HTBI primers, then multiplex PCR in a second round. From the multiplex PCR reads, TCRdb called clonotypes with MiXCR, one entry per CDR3 protein. The sample holds about 400,000 distinct CDR3 sequences, under 25% seen once. Sequencing was performed on peripheral blood. These receptors were collected from a woman aged 18-29 years with stable Graves' hyperthyroidism.

This clonotype was recorded many times. J is TRBJ1-2 and V is TRBV10-3; 9 bases are a match to TRBD1. This CDR3 spans 13 amino acids. CDR1 is ENHRY and CDR2 is SYGVKD in the germline V gene. J lost 2 bases, V lost 6 bases, and 1 base had no gene match. The CDR3 DNA sequence: TGTGCCATCAGGGGACAGGGAAACTATGGCTACACCTTC. This encodes CAIRGQGNYGYTF.

This clonotype was seen repeatedly, ten times or more. The chain joins TRBV29-1 to TRBJ1-2; TRBD1 aligns across 8 bases. The CDR3 has 14 amino acids. The germline V gene has CDR1 SQVTM and CDR2 ANQGSEA. Trimming cost V 0 bases and J 3 bases; bases outside gene matches: 3. CDR3 in amino acids: CSVEDQGADYGYTF. The CDR3 nucleotides read TGCAGCGTTGAAGATCAGGGGGCTGACTATGGCTACACCTTC.

This clonotype was counted a few times. This rearrangement joins TRBV18 to TRBJ1-2, with TRBD1 matching 8 bases. The CDR3 contains 16 residues. V dropped 3 bases and J dropped 4; count of bases not matched to a gene: 10. Germline V gene data show CDR1 as KGHSH and CDR2 as LQKENI. The CDR3 nucleotides are TGTGCCAGCTCACCCGTCCCGGGACAGGTTTCCTATGGCTACACCTTC. As protein: CASSPVPGQVSYGYTF.

Only a few counts were recorded for this clonotype. This chain links TRBV18 with TRBJ2-5; 9 bases are a match to TRBD2. The trim removed 2 bases at V and 7 bases at J, leaving 8 bases unmatched. Germline V CDR1 and CDR2: KGHSH, LQKENI. This CDR3 is built from 15 residues. This chain's CDR3 is CASSPAGGGPGTQYF. The CDR3 DNA reads TGTGCCAGCTCACCAGCGGGAGGGGGCCCTGGGACCCAGTACTTC.

This clonotype was observed many times. The V gene is TRBV29-1, the J gene TRBJ1-1; D gene ambiguous. Looked up from germline, CDR1 is SQVTM and CDR2 is ANQGSEA. CDR3 length: 13 amino acids. Trimming left V 0 bases short and J 8 bases short, with 13 bases between. The CDR3 sequence: CSVEDERVTEAFF. In DNA form, the CDR3 reads TGCAGCGTTGAAGATGAAAGAGTAACCGAAGCTTTCTTT. The full variable domain, rest sourced from reference TRBV29-1 and TRBJ1-1, is SAVISQKPSRDICQRGTSLTIQCQVDSQVTMMFWYRQQPGQSLTLIATANQGSEATYESGFVIDKFPISRPNLTFSTLTVSNMSPEDSSIYLCSVEDERVTEAFFGQGTRLTVV.

To note about this clonotype: Just one base apart from a much larger clone, this may be a read error. V is TRBV11-2 and J is TRBJ2-7, with D perhaps TRBD2 (5 bases). The CDR3 is made up of 13 amino acids. Germline V CDR1 and CDR2: SGHAT, FQNNGV. DNA of the CDR3: TGTGCCAGCAGCTTCCGGCGGGTCTACGAGCAGGACTTC. Translation gives CASSFRRVYEQDF.

This rearrangement joins TRBV25-1 to TRBJ1-2; the D is unclear. This CDR3 comprises 13 residues. With 10 bases removed from V and 0 bases from J, the gap between germline ends came to 12 bases. Per the germline V gene, CDR1 is MGHDK and CDR2 is SYGVNS. CDR3 loop: CATLGRANYGYTF. The CDR3 bases are TGTGCCACCCTGGGGAGGGCTAACTATGGCTACACCTTC.

This clonotype was found many times. The chain links TRBV5-5 to TRBJ2-7, with D possibly TRBD1 on 5 matching bases. The germline V and J ends were trimmed by 5 bases and 3 bases, with 9 bases remaining between them. Per the germline V gene, CDR1 is SGHKS and CDR2 is YYEKEE (reference sequence). The CDR3 spans 12 residues. Here the CDR3 DNA reads TGTGCCAGCAGTCAGGGCGGCTACGAGCAGTACTTC. Residues: CASSQGGYEQYF. Filled out from reference TRBV5-5 and TRBJ2-7, the complete variable domain reads DAGVTQSPTHLIKTRGQQVTLRCSPISGHKSVSWYQQVLGQGPQFIFQYYEKEERGRGNFPDRFSARQFPNYSSELNVNALLLGDSALYLCASSQGGYEQYFGPGTRLTVT.

In its sample, this clonotype was seen many times. The V gene is TRBV12-3 or TRBV12-4, the J gene TRBJ2-5; TRBD2 aligns across 8 bases. The CDR3 has 15 amino acids. V was pared by 8 bases and J by 5 bases, with 13 bases of the junction left unmatched. The CDR3 region is CASAGHGREGETQYF. CDR3 sequence (DNA): TGTGCCAGCGCCGGGCACGGGAGGGAGGGCGAGACCCAGTACTTC.

The chain carries TRBV13 and TRBJ2-5, with D unresolved. Trimming stripped 8 bases from V and 1 base from J, with 11 bases between. Germline loops: CDR1 PRHDT, CDR2 FYEKMQ (reference sequence). The CDR3 length is 13 residues. The chain's CDR3 is CASVIKGQETQYF. DNA of the CDR3: TGTGCCAGCGTCATTAAGGGCCAAGAGACCCAGTACTTC.

This clonotype came up once. This chain uses TRBV6-1 with TRBJ2-4; D is perhaps TRBD2 (5 bases). The CDR3 length is 13 residues. Between the trimmed V and J ends, which lost 1 base and 7 bases, there was a span of 8 bases. Per the germline V gene, CDR1 is MNHNS and CDR2 is SASEGT. CDR3 loop: CASSEVPGNIQYF. The CDR3 DNA is TGTGCCAGCAGTGAAGTACCGGGGAACATTCAGTACTTC.

This clonotype was observed many times. CDR3 loop: CATSGRGENTGELFF. CDR3 DNA: TGTGCCACCAGTGGGAGAGGGGAGAACACCGGGGAGCTGTTTTTT. The V gene is TRBV24-1, the J gene TRBJ2-2, with D perhaps given as TRBD1 or TRBD2 (5 bases each). CDR1 and CDR2 from the germline V gene are KGHDR and SFDVKD. Trimming removed 5 bases at V and 1 base at J, with 10 bases between. The CDR3 runs to 15 residues.

This clonotype has a handful of counts. The chain uses TRBV7-8 and TRBJ2-2, with TRBD1 matching over 7 bases. Germline lookup yields CDR1 SGHVS and CDR2 FQNEAQ. This CDR3 has 16 residues. The V and J ends lost 4 bases and 5 bases, in that order; junction bases with no gene match: 10. CDR3 DNA: TGTGCCAGCAGCTCAAACAGGGGTTTAGTGACCGGGGAGCTGTTTTTT. Amino acids: CASSSNRGLVTGELFF.

For this clonotype: A junction end diverges from the germline sequence, so it may reflect a read error. J is TRBJ2-5 and V is TRBV4-1, with 9 bases lining up with TRBD1. Looked up from germline, CDR1 is MGHRA and CDR2 is YSYEKL. The CDR3 runs to 16 residues. The CDR3, as DNA: TGCGCCAGCAGCCGAGATTACAGGGGGCAGCTGACGACCCGGTACTTC. Its translation: CASSRDYRGQLTTRYF.

This clonotype showed up many times. The CDR3 nucleotides are TGTGCCAGCAGGGGAGGCTACTTTCAAGAGACCCAGTACTTC. It codes for CASRGGYFQETQYF. This chain connects TRBV2 to TRBJ2-5, with D possibly TRBD2 on 6 matching bases. Trimming removed 6 bases from V and 2 bases from J, with 13 bases in between. Germline lookup yields CDR1 SNHLY and CDR2 FYNNEI. The CDR3 totals 14 residues.

This clonotype came up a few times. The chain links TRBV4-2 to TRBJ2-3, with TRBD2 matching 9 bases. This CDR3 region has 19 residues. V trimming: 4 bases; J trimming: 4 bases; junction bases outside the gene matches: 18. Germline-derived CDR1 and CDR2 are LGHNA and YNFKEQ. The CDR3 here is CASSLQGGLAGGFADTQYF. DNA for the CDR3: TGTGCCAGCAGCCTCCAAGGCGGCCTGGCGGGAGGGTTTGCAGATACGCAGTATTTT.

This clonotype occurred many times. The V and J genes are TRBV9 and TRBJ1-2; unclear D gene. Trimming took off 2 bases at V and 2 bases at J, with 19 bases between the two ends. Germline CDR1 reads SGDLS; CDR2 reads YYNGEE. This CDR3 region has 17 residues. CDR3 DNA sequence: TGTGCCAGCAGCGTCTCCGGTGAAGGGAAGCTCAACTATGGCTACACCTTC. This gives the protein CASSVSGEGKLNYGYTF.

The chain joins TRBV18 to TRBJ1-6, with 8 bases identical to TRBD1. V shed 5 bases and J 7 bases; nucleotides not matched to a gene: 13. In germline, CDR1 is KGHSH, CDR2 LQKENI. The CDR3 is made up of 17 amino acids. The CDR3 sequence: CASSSGTGATPNSPLHF. The CDR3 coding sequence is TGTGCCAGCTCATCCGGGACAGGCGCTACACCCAATTCACCCCTCCACTTT. Supplemented by reference TRBV18 and TRBJ1-6, the full variable domain reads NAGVMQNPRHLVRRRGQEARLRCSPMKGHSHVYWYRQLPEEGLKFMVYLQKENIIDESGMPKERFSAEFPKEGPSILRIQQVVRGDSAAYFCASSSGTGATPNSPLHFGNGTRLTVT.

This clonotype was seen at least ten times. This rearrangement joins TRBV14 to TRBJ2-5; TRBD2 matches at 8 bases. CDR3 length equals 16 residues. V lost 0 bases to trimming and J lost 3 bases; unmatched junction nucleotides: 6. Germline V gene data show CDR1 as SGHDN and CDR2 as FVKESK. The CDR3 is CASSQDWTGGEETQYF. CDR3 coding DNA: TGTGCCAGCAGCCAAGATTGGACGGGAGGGGAAGAGACCCAGTACTTC.

This clonotype came up a few times. A much larger clone differs by one base, so this may be a read error. The J gene is TRBJ2-2, the V gene TRBV4-1; D is perhaps TRBD2 (5 bases). This CDR3 comprises 15 residues. Germline CDR1 and CDR2: MGHRA and YSYEKL. The CDR3 is CASSQGSQNTGELLF. The CDR3 DNA reads TGCGCCAGCAGCCAAGGAAGCCAAAACACCGGGGAGCTGTTGTTT.

This clonotype was seen at least ten times. The rearrangement links TRBV12-3 or TRBV12-4 to TRBJ1-5; maybe TRBD1 (5 bases). V was shortened by 6 bases and J by 0 bases, with 12 bases between the two germline ends. CDR3 size: 15 residues. The chain's CDR3 is CASSAIGVSNQPQHF. The CDR3 DNA follows: TGTGCCAGCAGCGCAATAGGGGTTAGCAATCAGCCCCAGCATTTT.

For this clonotype: A much larger clone differs from this one at a single base, so this may be a read error. The rearrangement uses TRBV16 and TRBJ2-5; D ambiguous. CDR3 length: 15 residues. V was trimmed by 6 bases and J by 2 bases, leaving 16 bases between them. Per the germline V gene, CDR1 is KGHSY and CDR2 is FQNENV. The CDR3 nucleotides are TGTGCCAGCAGTGAATTTGCCAGGACGCAAGAGACCCAGTACTTC. Translation: CASSEFARTQETQYF.

This clonotype was seen repeatedly, ten times or more. V and J are TRBV20-1 and TRBJ2-5, with 12 bases fitting TRBD2. This CDR3 is 16 amino acids long. J gave up 0 bases and V 3 bases, and 5 bases lay outside the gene matches. Germline CDR1 is DFQATT and CDR2 is SNEGSKA (reference sequence). The CDR3 region is CSARGLAGRHQETQYF. CDR3 nucleotide sequence: TGCAGTGCTAGGGGACTAGCGGGCCGACACCAAGAGACCCAGTACTTC.

This clonotype was counted ten times or more. A clone one base away is much larger, so this may be a read error. The chain carries TRBV25-1 and TRBJ1-1; possibly TRBD1 for D (6 bases). The CDR3 is 13 amino acids. V lost 7 bases and J lost 0, with 9 bases in between. CDR1 MGHDK and CDR2 SYGVNS come from the germline V gene. The CDR3 sequence is CASKTGMNTEAFF. The CDR3 DNA sequence: TGTGCCAGCAAGACAGGCATGAACACTGAAGCTTTCTTT.

This clonotype has at least ten counts. The chain combines TRBV2 with TRBJ1-1; 7 nucleotides match TRBD1. Germline V lookup: CDR1 SNHLY, CDR2 FYNNEI. V was pared by 10 bases and J by 4 bases, with 18 bases of the junction left unmatched. The CDR3 consists of 16 residues. The CDR3, as DNA: TGTGCCACCCAGGGCCCACTCGACAGGGTGGTCACTGAAGCTTTCTTT. Translating gives CATQGPLDRVVTEAFF. Combining the CDR3 with reference TRBV2 and TRBJ1-1 gives the whole variable domain EPEVTQTPSHQVTQMGQEVILRCVPISNHLYFYWYRQILGQKVEFLVSFYNNEISEKSEIFDDQFSVERPDGSNFTLKIRSTKLEDSAMYFCATQGPLDRVVTEAFFGQGTRLTVV.